Listed below are T cell receptor beta chains from one sample, sequenced in a study of cytomegalovirus exposure and HLA in healthy donors. Data came from immunoSEQ multiplex PCR; TCRdb stores just in-frame clones and leaves some out. The table lists some 220,000 clones, around 80% of them singletons, with about 0.5% in the top ten. The sample comprised PBMCs. These receptors all come from a boy aged 10-17 years in good health and CMV-seronegative. The CDR3 runs from the conserved cysteine through the conserved F or W. A D gene is named only where the DNA matches it firmly. Clone size is shown for a subset of rows, as once, few, many or a class of expanded clone.

v_call	clone_size	j_call	d_call	cdr3_aa	cdr3_nt
TRBV9	NA	TRBJ1-2	TRBD1	CASSVGGWGQGGSYGYTF	TGTGCCAGCAGCGTAGGGGGCTGGGGACAGGGTGGAAGCTATGGCTACACCTTC
TRBV29-1	NA	TRBJ2-7	TRBD1	CSPQPQGATYEQYF	TGCAGCCCCCAACCACAGGGGGCCACCTACGAGCAGTACTTC
TRBV7-6	NA	TRBJ1-1	NA	CASQGGFNTEAFF	TGTGCCAGCCAGGGAGGCTTCAACACTGAAGCTTTCTTT
TRBV27	NA	TRBJ2-7	NA	CASGRGYEQYF	TGTGCCAGCGGGCGGGGCTACGAGCAGTACTTC
TRBV11-2	NA	TRBJ2-3	TRBD1	CASSLDPHWTGATDTQYF	TGTGCCAGCAGCTTAGATCCCCACTGGACAGGTGCTACAGATACGCAGTATTTT
TRBV5-8	NA	TRBJ1-1	TRBD1	CASSPGGRRTEAFF	TGTGCCAGCAGCCCAGGGGGTCGAAGGACTGAAGCTTTCTTT
TRBV7-9	NA	TRBJ2-3	TRBD2	CASSSGVAGRIVGDTQYF	TGTGCCAGCAGCTCAGGGGTAGCGGGACGAATTGTAGGAGATACGCAGTATTTT
TRBV6-1	NA	TRBJ1-2	NA	CASSFRGNYGYTF	TGTGCCAGCAGTTTCAGGGGAAACTATGGCTACACCTTC
TRBV10-3	once	TRBJ1-1	NA	CAISDGWSILMNTEAFF	TGTGCCATCAGTGACGGGTGGAGCATACTAATGAACACTGAAGCTTTCTTT
TRBV9	NA	TRBJ1-1	NA	CASSVEGRGTEAFF	TGTGCCAGCAGCGTAGAAGGGAGGGGCACTGAAGCTTTCTTT
TRBV13	NA	TRBJ2-3	NA	CASSLGPGDTQYF	TGTGCCAGCAGCTTAGGCCCGGGGGATACGCAGTATTTT
TRBV5-4	NA	TRBJ2-4	NA	CASSQVGAKNIQYF	TGTGCCAGCAGCCAGGTGGGAGCCAAAAACATTCAGTACTTC
TRBV5-1	NA	TRBJ1-3	NA	CASSRGFIAGNTIYF	TGCGCCAGCAGTCGTGGCTTCATTGCTGGAAACACCATATATTTT
TRBV5-1	NA	TRBJ2-7	TRBD1	CASSPTDRGTYEQYF	TGCGCCAGCAGCCCCACGGACAGGGGGACCTACGAGCAGTACTTC
TRBV30	NA	TRBJ1-1	NA	CAWEKGCEAFF	TGTGCCTGGGAGAAGGGGTGTGAAGCTTTCTTT